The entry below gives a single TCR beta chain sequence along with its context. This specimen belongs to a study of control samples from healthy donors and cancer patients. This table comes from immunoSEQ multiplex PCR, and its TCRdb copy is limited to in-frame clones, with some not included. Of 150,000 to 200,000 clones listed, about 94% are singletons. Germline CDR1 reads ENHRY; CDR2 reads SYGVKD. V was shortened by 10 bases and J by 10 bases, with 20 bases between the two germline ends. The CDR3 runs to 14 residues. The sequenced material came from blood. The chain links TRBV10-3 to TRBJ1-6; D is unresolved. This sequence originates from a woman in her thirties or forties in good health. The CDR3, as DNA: TGTGCCAACCGAAGAGAAACCGGCGGCTCACCCCTCCACTTT. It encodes CANRRETGGSPLHF.